This T cell receptor (beta chain) was recorded in a study of T-cell memory formation after mild COVID-19 (dated by TCRdb to the early 2020s). A note on the overall study: TCR sequence clusters from the two donors were largely donor specific. T-cell clones expanding and contracting after mild COVID-19 in a couple of donors were tracked by longitudinal TCRalpha and TCRbeta repertoire sequencing. The cohort was made up of two young adult volunteers, one female and one male, who were previously healthy. Here is what the overall study found, with its caveats: Some responding clones were detected in pre-infection memory, which suggested that pre-existing cross-reactive memory T cells had joined the SARS-CoV-2 response. The study covered only a couple of mild cases, and larger cohorts including severe cases with pre-infection samples were considered necessary. Clones that contracted from day 15 to 85 showed balanced CD4/CD8 phenotypes, whereas a second wave of clones that expanded from day 15 to 37 leaned towards CD4+. Contracting CD4+ clones appeared mostly in the CM and EM memory subsets, whereas CD8+ clones were enriched in EMRA. Whether the second-wave clones peaking on day 37 were SARS-CoV-2 specific was not confirmed.

This clonotype turned up a few times. The antigen it binds to is not known. No clone much larger than this one lies a single base away; base qualities are absent. Taken from cysteine to phenylalanine, the CDR3 has 14 residues. The only DNA kept is the CDR3, 42 bases in frame from the first base. According to the germline V gene, CDR1 reads LGHNA and CDR2 reads YSLEER. The junction carries 5 bases between V and J, which are trimmed by 0 bases and 0 bases respectively. Ficoll-Paque density gradient centrifugation was used to isolate PBMCs. Sequenced using an Illumina NovaSeq 6000. TCRalpha and TCRbeta cDNA libraries were built by 5'RACE with constant-segment primers, adding sample barcodes and unique molecular identifiers. RNA was extracted from every sample with Trizol reagent. Library amplification was performed in two PCR steps, and a second sample barcode and Illumina TruSeq adapters were introduced in the second step. Sequencing of the libraries was done on an Illumina NovaSeq, producing 2 x 150 bp paired-end reads. The authors' analysis ran thus. Demultiplexing of reads and collapsing into UMI-guided consensus sequences were performed with migec v1.2.7. Using mixcr v2.1.11, UMI consensuses were aligned to TRA and TRB V and J templates and then assembled into clonotypes. Expanded or contracted clonotypes were those called significant by both edgeR and NoisET, with noise models trained on biological replicates. For edgeR calls, a false discovery rate-adjusted p below 0.01 and a log2 fold-change threshold of 1 were applied. PCA with hierarchical clustering of max-normalized trajectories of the 1000 most abundant clonotypes was used as exploratory dynamics analysis. Separately sequenced CD4+ and CD8+ repertoires were used to assign the CD4 or CD8 phenotype of responding clones. TCRdb applied fastp at Q25 and MiXCR to the public reads, then kept only in-frame beta chains. Rows are unified per CDR3 protein, each entry keeping the most common DNA and genes. TCRdb's processing, not the study's, gives the V and J calls here. A total of around 200,000 distinct CDR3 sequences appear in this sample, 10% of them only once. The top ten clonotypes cover roughly 3.2% of the sample.

Sequenced input: PBMCs or a T cell subset sorted from them (not recorded which). The sequence joins TRBV4-3 to TRBJ1-1; no confident D gene assignment can be made. The sequence came from a man in his late teens or twenties who had mild COVID-19 (a few samples of this study predate the infection). The sample titles of this study are shuffled in the database, so cell type and time point are left out; the donor was told from shared clones. The DNA reads as follows: TGCGCCAGCAGCCAAGAGAACATGAACACTGAAGCTTTCTTT. This encodes CASSQENMNTEAFF.